This T cell receptor beta chain stems from a study of blood T cell repertoires in COVID-19. CDR1 is MGHDK, CDR2 SYGVNS, per germline. The CDR3 has 16 residues. With 3 bases removed from V and 14 bases from J, the gap between germline ends came to 23 bases. Profiled with immunoSEQ multiplex PCR; TCRdb holds only in-frame clones, not every one. The table has approximately 290,000 clones, roughly 90% seen once. This chain uses TRBV25-1 with TRBJ1-6; weak D call: TRBD1 (5 bases). Sequences were obtained from peripheral blood. The sequence was obtained from a woman aged 25 to 39 with COVID-19, enrolled during active disease. CDR3 DNA sequence: TGTGCCAGCAGTGAGATCGGGGGGGTTACCCAAAACACCCTCCACTTT. The encoded protein is CASSEIGGVTQNTLHF. Combining the CDR3 with reference TRBV25-1 and TRBJ1-6 gives the whole variable domain EADIYQTPRYLVIGTGKKITLECSQTMGHDKMYWYQQDPGMELHLIHYSYGVNSTEKGDLSSESTVSRIRTEHFPLTLESARPSHTSQYLCASSEIGGVTQNTLHFGNGTRLTVT.